The rows below give T cell receptor beta chains drawn from one sample of a study of esophageal squamous cell carcinoma under preoperative chemotherapy. TCRdb reprocessed the PCR reads with MiXCR, giving one entry per CDR3 protein. The sample includes over 14,000 distinct CDR3 sequences, about three fifths of them seen just once. Specimen collection occurred from a patient given preoperative chemotherapy. All receptors derive from a human donor with esophageal squamous cell carcinoma. The donor label of this sample is uncertain. The CDR3 runs from the conserved cysteine through the conserved F or W. A D gene is named only where the DNA matches it firmly. A row's size may be missing; if present it is once, few, many or a size class.

TRBD2	TRBV4-1	few	TRBJ2-7	TGCGCCAGCAGCCAAGTTGTAGCGGGGGACTACGAGCAGTACTTC	CASSQVVAGDYEQYF
NA	TRBV12-3/TRBV12-4	few	TRBJ2-5	TGTGCCAGCAGCCCAGACCCTTTGACCCAGTACTTC	CASSPDPLTQYF
TRBD1	TRBV7-3	NA	TRBJ2-7	TGTGCCAGCAGCAGGGGGCGTAATTCCGAGCAGTACTTC	CASSRGRNSEQYF
NA	TRBV6-1	NA	TRBJ2-7	TGTGCCAGCAGGCGCAACGGGGGGCGTGACGAAGATACGCAGTACTTC	CASRRNGGRDEDTQYF
TRBD1	TRBV6-1	NA	TRBJ2-1	TGTGCCAGCAGTGAAATAGGGACAGGGGTCTCCTACAATGAGCAGTTCTTC	CASSEIGTGVSYNEQFF
NA	TRBV6-5	NA	TRBJ2-2	TGTGCCAGCAGTTATGCCGGGGAGCTGTTTTTT	CASSYAGELFF
TRBD2	TRBV7-2	NA	TRBJ2-1	TGTGCCAGCAGCTCGGGACTAGCGACCTACAATGAGCAGTTCTTC	CASSSGLATYNEQFF
TRBD1	TRBV10-3	NA	TRBJ2-1	TGTGCCATCAGCCCGCCGGGACAGGGGGCGACCTACAATGAGCAGTTCTTC	CAISPPGQGATYNEQFF
NA	TRBV6-8	once	TRBJ2-3	TGTGCCAGCAGTCGGGCCCGGGAGCGAAAAAATACTCAGTATTTC	CASSRARERKNTQYF
TRBD2	TRBV6-1	NA	TRBJ2-3	TGTGCCAGCAGTGAAGCTAGCGGGGGGGCCGAGAAGCAGTATTTT	CASSEASGGAEKQYF
NA	TRBV6-1	NA	TRBJ2-3	TGTGCCAGCAGGGCAGGGGTCGTAGATACGCAGTATTTC	CASRAGVVDTQYF
TRBD2	TRBV12-5	NA	TRBJ2-1	TGTGCTAGTGGTTCTTCGGGTAGCGGGAGGGCCACTGAGCAGTTCTTC	CASGSSGSGRATEQFF
NA	TRBV7-6	NA	TRBJ2-7	TGTGCCAGCAGCCCGCGCACGGGGAACTACGAGCAGTACTTC	CASSPRTGNYEQYF
NA	TRBV6-1	medium-sized	TRBJ1-6	TGTGCCAGCAGTCGGGGCTCCGGGAATTCACCCCTCCACTTT	CASSRGSGNSPLHF
NA	TRBV30	NA	TRBJ1-1	TGTGCCTGGAGTGTAACAATGAACACTGAAGCTTTCTTT	CAWSVTMNTEAFF
TRBD2	TRBV7-2	once	TRBJ2-3	TGTGCCAGCAGCTTTTCTACGGGAGGGCCAGTAGATACGCAGTATTTT	CASSFSTGGPVDTQYF
NA	TRBV7-6	NA	TRBJ2-3	TGTGCCAGCAGCTTAGCGGGCGCACACACACACGGAGATACGCAGTTTTTT	CASSLAGAHTHGDTQFF
NA	TRBV12-3/TRBV12-4	NA	TRBJ2-4	TGTGCCAGCAGTACTACGGGGGTGTGGGCCAAAAACATTCAGTACTTC	CASSTTGVWAKNIQYF
NA	TRBV6-4	NA	TRBJ2-3	TGTGCCAGCAGTGATCAGGGTGTCAGCACAGGTACGCAGTATTTT	CASSDQGVSTGTQYF
TRBD1	TRBV11-1	NA	TRBJ2-3	TGTGGCAGGGGCTCCGGGGACAGGGCCCAAGAGACCCAGTATTTC	CGRGSGDRAQETQYF
NA	TRBV6-1	NA	TRBJ2-7	TGTGCCAGCACCCAGACAGGTCGAAACGAGCAGTACTTC	CASTQTGRNEQYF
NA	TRBV12-3/TRBV12-4	few	TRBJ2-3	TGTGCCAGCAGTTTACGGGGAGGTGCGAGGGATACGCAGTATTTT	CASSLRGGARDTQYF
NA	TRBV6-1	many	TRBJ2-1	TGTGCCAGCAGTAGGCCGGAGGGCCTTTACAATGAGCAGTTCTTC	CASSRPEGLYNEQFF
NA	TRBV6-5	few	TRBJ2-7	TGTGCCAGCAGTTACGAAGGCCAAAAGCAGTACTTC	CASSYEGQKQYF
NA	TRBV6-1	NA	TRBJ1-6	TGTGCCAGCAGTCTAGACGCGGGGGATAATTCACCCCTCCACTTT	CASSLDAGDNSPLHF
NA	TRBV7-2	few	TRBJ2-7	TGTGCCAGCAGCCCCCCAGGGAACCTATACAATGAGCAGTACTTC	CASSPPGNLYNEQYF
NA	TRBV6-1	medium-sized	TRBJ1-5	TGTGCCAGCGTGGCCGTAAATAGCAATCAGCCCCAGCATTTT	CASVAVNSNQPQHF
TRBD2	TRBV6-1	NA	TRBJ2-1	TGTGCCAGCAGTCGCAACGGGGGGGGCGGCGAAGAGACCCAGTATTTC	CASSRNGGGGEETQYF
NA	TRBV6-4	NA	TRBJ2-6	TGTGCCAGCAGCAACGGGAGCTCTGGGGCCAACGTCCTGACTTTC	CASSNGSSGANVLTF
NA	TRBV5-1	NA	TRBJ1-3	TGCGCCAGCAGCCGGCAGGCCAACTCTGGAAACACCATATATTTT	CASSRQANSGNTIYF
TRBD1	TRBV27	NA	TRBJ1-2	TGTGCCAGCAGGGCCACCGGGACAGGCGTAGGTGGCTACACCTTC	CASRATGTGVGGYTF
TRBD2	TRBV6-1	many	TRBJ2-7	TGTGCCAGCAGTGAAGGAGCGGGAGAGGTCTACGAGCGGTACTTC	CASSEGAGEVYERYF
TRBD2	TRBV12-3/TRBV12-4	few	TRBJ2-7	TGTGCCAGCAGCCTCCTAGCGGGTCGGGAGGAGCAGTACTTC	CASSLLAGREEQYF
NA	TRBV6-1	few	TRBJ2-3	TGTGCCAGCTCAGTAGGAGGGATCTTTCCAGATACGCAGTATTTT	CASSVGGIFPDTQYF
TRBD1	TRBV11-2	NA	TRBJ2-5	TGTGCCAGCAGCTTAGTGGGACAGGGGGCCGAGACCCAGTACTTC	CASSLVGQGAETQYF
NA	TRBV7-2	NA	TRBJ2-1	TGTGCCAGCAGCCCCGCGGAGGGGTTTTACAATGAGCAGTTCTTC	CASSPAEGFYNEQFF
TRBD2	TRBV6-1	NA	TRBJ2-5	TGTGCCAGCAGTGAATCTCTGGGGCGGGAGAGGGGAAACGCCCAGTCCTTC	CASSESLGRERGNAQSF
NA	TRBV27	NA	TRBJ2-7	TGTGCCAGCAGCGTCAGGGGAGGGGGAGCCAAAGATACGCAGTACTTC	CASSVRGGGAKDTQYF
NA	TRBV6-5	NA	TRBJ1-1	TGTGCCAGCAGTTACCCCAGTTTCGGTTCCGGGGCGCACACTGAAGCTTTCTTT	CASSYPSFGSGAHTEAFF
TRBD1	TRBV6-1	NA	TRBJ2-5	TGTGCCAGCAGTGAAGAGGGGACAGGGGTCCTGGAGACCCAGTACTTC	CASSEEGTGVLETQYF
TRBD2	TRBV6-1	NA	TRBJ2-3	TGTGCCAGCAGTGGGAGGATGAGCGGGAGGGCGGCAGATACGCAGTATTTT	CASSGRMSGRAADTQYF
TRBD2	TRBV7-2	many	TRBJ2-3	TGTGCCAGCAGCTTAGTTGGGACTAGCGGGATCGGTGCAGATACGCAGTATTTT	CASSLVGTSGIGADTQYF
NA	TRBV6-5	NA	TRBJ2-3	TGTGCCAGCAGTTACAACACGGGAGTGCGATCAGATACGCAGTATTTT	CASSYNTGVRSDTQYF
TRBD2	TRBV27	NA	TRBJ2-4	TGTGCCAGCAGTTACGGACTAGCTGTAGCCAAAAACATTCAGTACTTC	CASSYGLAVAKNIQYF
TRBD1	TRBV7-2	NA	TRBJ2-7	TGTGCCAGCAGCTTATTGGGACAGGGTTCCTACGAGCAGTACTTC	CASSLLGQGSYEQYF
TRBD1	TRBV7-6	once	TRBJ1-1	TGTGCCAGCAGCTCTCACAGGGGAGCAGAAGCTTTCTTT	CASSSHRGAEAFF
NA	TRBV10-3	NA	TRBJ2-3	TGTGCCATGGGTGACGGCGGCGGGGTCCCAGAGACGCAGTATTTT	CAMGDGGGVPETQYF
NA	TRBV6-1	NA	TRBJ2-3	TGTGCCAGCAGTCAGTCCGGCCTGTCGGGGCTATCGGCCAAAAACACGCAGTATTTT	CASSQSGLSGLSAKNTQYF
TRBD2	TRBV6-4	NA	TRBJ2-1	TGTGCCAGCAGTGAGGGCACTAGCGGGGGTAATGAGCAGTTCTTC	CASSEGTSGGNEQFF
TRBD2	TRBV6-1	many	TRBJ2-7	TGTGCCAGCCGAGGGGGGACTAGCGGTCTCAATGAGCAGTACTTC	CASRGGTSGLNEQYF
TRBD1	TRBV4-1	NA	TRBJ2-7	TGCGCCAGCAGCCAAGAGTTTCAGGGGGCCTACGAGCAGTACTTC	CASSQEFQGAYEQYF
NA	TRBV27	few	TRBJ2-3	TGTGCCAGCAGTTTAGGGGGTTTTAGCACAGATACGCAGTATTTT	CASSLGGFSTDTQYF
NA	TRBV6-1	few	TRBJ2-3	TGTGCCAGCAGTGAAGGTAGGCAGGGAGCCACAGATACGCAGTACTTT	CASSEGRQGATDTQYF
TRBD2	TRBV6-1	NA	TRBJ2-7	TGTGCCAGCGGGGGGAACGGGGGGGACGGCCAAGAGACGCAGTACTTC	CASGGNGGDGQETQYF
NA	TRBV10-1	NA	TRBJ2-5	TGTGCGGGCGGCTGGGGCCGTGACCAAGAGACCCAGTACTTC	CAGGWGRDQETQYF
NA	TRBV6-1	NA	TRBJ2-7	TGTGCCAGCAGGGGCAACGAGGGGGGCGGCCAAGATACGCAGTACTTC	CASRGNEGGGQDTQYF
TRBD2	TRBV6-1	few	TRBJ2-3	TGTGCCAGCAGTGCGGGCGGGGGGGGGAGCGGCACAGAGACCCAGTATTTT	CASSAGGGGSGTETQYF
TRBD1	TRBV7-6	few	TRBJ2-5	TGTGCCAGCAGCCCCTTGACAGGGTACCAAGAGACCCAGTACTTC	CASSPLTGYQETQYF
NA	TRBV6-1	NA	TRBJ2-3	TGTGCCAGCAGGGGGAACGGGGGCGACGACGCAGATACGCAGTATTTC	CASRGNGGDDADTQYF
NA	TRBV6-5	NA	TRBJ2-1	TGTGCCAGCAGTTCGGACCAGGGTTTCCACAATGAGCAGTTCTTC	CASSSDQGFHNEQFF